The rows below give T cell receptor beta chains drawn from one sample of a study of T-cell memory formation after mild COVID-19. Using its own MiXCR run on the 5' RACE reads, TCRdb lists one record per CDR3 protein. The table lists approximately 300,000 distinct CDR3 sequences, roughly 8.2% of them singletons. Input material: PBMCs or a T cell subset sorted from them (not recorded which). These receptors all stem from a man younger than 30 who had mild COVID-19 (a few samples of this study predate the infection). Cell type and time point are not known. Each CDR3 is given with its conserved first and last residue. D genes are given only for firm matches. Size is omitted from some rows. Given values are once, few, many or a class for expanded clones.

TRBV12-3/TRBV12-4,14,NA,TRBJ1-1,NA,CASSKGRMNTEAFF,TGTGCCAGCAGTAAGGGACGGATGAACACTGAAGCTTTCTTT
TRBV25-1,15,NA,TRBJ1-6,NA,CASSARSSYNSPLHF,TGTGCCAGCAGCGCCCGCAGCTCCTATAATTCACCCCTCCACTTT
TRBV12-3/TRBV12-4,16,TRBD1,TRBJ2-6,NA,CASRRDRDSGANVLTF,TGTGCCAGCAGGCGGGACAGGGACTCTGGGGCCAACGTCCTGACTTTC
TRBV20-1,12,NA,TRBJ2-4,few,CSHGRWGNIQYF,TGCAGTCACGGGAGATGGGGAAACATTCAGTACTTC
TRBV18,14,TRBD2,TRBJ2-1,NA,CASSPRTGGQEQFF,TGTGCCAGCTCACCACGAACGGGGGGGCAAGAGCAGTTCTTC
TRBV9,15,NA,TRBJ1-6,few,CASSPRDRLNSPLHF,TGTGCCAGCAGCCCTCGAGACAGGCTTAATTCACCCCTCCACTTT
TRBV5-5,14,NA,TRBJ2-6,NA,CASKRITGANVLTF,TGTGCCAGCAAAAGGATTACGGGGGCCAACGTCCTGACTTTC
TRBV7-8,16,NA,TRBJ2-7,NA,CASSLLISLGGHEQYF,TGTGCCAGCAGCTTATTAATTTCCTTGGGGGGCCACGAGCAGTACTTC
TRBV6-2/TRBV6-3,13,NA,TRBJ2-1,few,CASSIVGRGEQFF,TGTGCCAGCAGCATCGTAGGGCGGGGTGAGCAGTTCTTC
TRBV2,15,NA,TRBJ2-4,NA,CASRSGGRVENIQYF,TGTGCCAGCAGATCCGGCGGCAGGGTGGAAAACATTCAGTACTTC
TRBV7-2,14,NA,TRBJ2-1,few,CASSFTGLGNEQFF,TGTGCCAGCAGCTTCACAGGGCTAGGGAATGAGCAGTTCTTC
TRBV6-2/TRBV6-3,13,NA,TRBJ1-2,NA,CAGRTDGLDGYTF,TGTGCCGGCCGGACTGATGGCCTGGATGGCTACACCTTC
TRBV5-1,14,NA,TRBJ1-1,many,CASSPYGPNREAFF,TGCGCCAGCAGTCCCTACGGCCCGAATAGGGAAGCTTTCTTT
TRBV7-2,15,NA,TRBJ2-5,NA,CASSLVLAYQETQYF,TGTGCCAGCAGCTTAGTTCTGGCGTACCAAGAGACCCAGTACTTC
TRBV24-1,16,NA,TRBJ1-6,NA,CATSDSGVRSGSPLHF,TGTGCCACCAGTGATTCAGGGGTACGGTCAGGCTCACCCCTCCACTTT
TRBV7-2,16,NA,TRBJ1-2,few,CASSPWGGSNTYGYTF,TGTGCCAGCAGCCCGTGGGGGGGCAGTAATACCTATGGCTACACCTTC
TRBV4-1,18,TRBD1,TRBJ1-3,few,CASRAILQGAASGNTIYF,TGCGCCAGCAGGGCAATTTTACAGGGGGCAGCTTCTGGAAACACCATATATTTT
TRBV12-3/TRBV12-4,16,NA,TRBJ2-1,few,CASSLPGTVSYNEQFF,TGTGCCAGCAGTCTCCCCGGGACCGTCTCCTACAATGAGCAGTTCTTC
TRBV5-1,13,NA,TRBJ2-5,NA,CASSWGAQETQYF,TGCGCCAGCAGCTGGGGGGCCCAAGAGACCCAGTACTTC
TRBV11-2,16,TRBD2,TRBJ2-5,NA,CASSLTSGGAKETQYF,TGTGCCAGCAGCCTAACTAGCGGGGGGGCCAAAGAGACCCAGTACTTC
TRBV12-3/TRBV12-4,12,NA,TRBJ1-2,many,CASTIANYGYTF,TGTGCCAGCACTATAGCTAACTATGGCTACACCTTC
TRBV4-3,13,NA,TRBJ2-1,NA,CASSPHRGSEQFF,TGCGCCAGCAGCCCCCACCGGGGCAGTGAGCAGTTCTTC
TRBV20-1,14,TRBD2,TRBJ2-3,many,CSAKPGGGTDTQYF,TGCAGTGCGAAGCCGGGAGGGGGCACAGATACGCAGTATTTT
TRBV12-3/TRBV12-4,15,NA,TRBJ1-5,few,CASSLRGTPNQPQHF,TGTGCCAGCAGTCTCAGGGGAACCCCCAATCAGCCCCAGCATTTT
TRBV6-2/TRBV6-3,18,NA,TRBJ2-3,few,CASSDDLYRDSSTDTQYF,TGTGCCAGCAGTGACGACCTCTACAGGGACTCTAGCACAGATACGCAGTATTTT
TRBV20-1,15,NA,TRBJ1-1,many,CSAKELGRLNTEAFF,TGCAGTGCTAAGGAGCTTGGGCGGCTGAACACTGAAGCTTTCTTT
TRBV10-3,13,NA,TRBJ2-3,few,CVSREGLTDTQYF,TGTGTTTCCCGAGAGGGTCTAACAGATACGCAGTATTTT
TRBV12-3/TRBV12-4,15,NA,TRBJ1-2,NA,CASSLSGQGRDGYTF,TGTGCCAGCAGTTTGAGCGGCCAGGGGAGGGATGGCTACACCTTC
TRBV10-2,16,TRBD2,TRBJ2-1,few,CASSDPGLAGGYEQFF,TGCGCCAGCAGTGATCCGGGACTAGCGGGGGGTTATGAGCAGTTCTTC
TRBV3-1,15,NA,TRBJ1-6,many,CASSQGTDYNSPLHF,TGTGCCAGCAGCCAAGGGACAGACTATAATTCACCCCTCCACTTT
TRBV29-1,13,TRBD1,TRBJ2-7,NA,CSVERQGSHEQYF,TGCAGCGTTGAGCGACAGGGGTCCCACGAGCAGTACTTC
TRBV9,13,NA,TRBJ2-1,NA,CASSVGGGYEQFF,TGTGCCAGCAGCGTAGGAGGGGGATATGAGCAGTTCTTC
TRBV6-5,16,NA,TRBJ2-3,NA,CASKRASVTVLGTQYF,TGTGCCAGCAAGCGGGCCTCGGTAACTGTCCTGGGTACGCAGTATTTT
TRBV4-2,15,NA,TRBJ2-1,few,CASSLSLSPANEQFF,TGTGCCAGCAGCCTGTCGCTCAGCCCGGCCAATGAGCAGTTCTTC
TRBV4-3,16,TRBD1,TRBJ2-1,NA,CASSQERTGGLGEQFF,TGCGCCAGCAGCCAAGAGAGGACAGGGGGACTTGGTGAGCAGTTCTTC
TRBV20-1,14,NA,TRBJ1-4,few,CSARDRTEGEKLFF,TGCAGTGCTAGAGATCGGACAGAGGGTGAAAAACTGTTTTTT
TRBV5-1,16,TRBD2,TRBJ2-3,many,CASSSLAGGGADTQYF,TGCGCCAGCAGCTCTCTAGCGGGGGGGGGCGCAGATACGCAGTATTTT
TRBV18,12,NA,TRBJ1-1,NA,CASASRYAEAFF,TGTGCCAGCGCAAGCCGTTACGCTGAAGCTTTCTTT
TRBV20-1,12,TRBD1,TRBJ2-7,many,CSAMGQSYEQYF,TGCAGTGCTATGGGACAGTCCTACGAGCAGTACTTC
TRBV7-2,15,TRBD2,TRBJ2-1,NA,CASSLTGLAGGEQFF,TGTGCCAGCAGCTTAACCGGGCTAGCGGGGGGTGAGCAGTTCTTC